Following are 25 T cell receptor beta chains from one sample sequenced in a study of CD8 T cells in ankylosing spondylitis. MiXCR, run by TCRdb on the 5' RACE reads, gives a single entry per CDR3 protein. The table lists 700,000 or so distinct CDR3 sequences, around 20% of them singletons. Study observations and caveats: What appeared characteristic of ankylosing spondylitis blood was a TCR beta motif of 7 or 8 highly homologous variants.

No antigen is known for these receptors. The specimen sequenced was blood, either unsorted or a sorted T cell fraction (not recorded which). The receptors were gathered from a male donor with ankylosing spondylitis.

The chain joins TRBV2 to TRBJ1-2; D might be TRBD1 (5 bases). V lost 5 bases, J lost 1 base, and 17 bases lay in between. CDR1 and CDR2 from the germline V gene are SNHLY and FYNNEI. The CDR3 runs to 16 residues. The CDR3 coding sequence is TGTGCCAGCAGTAAGGGGACCGGGACGAATAACTATGGCTACACCTTC. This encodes CASSKGTGTNNYGYTF. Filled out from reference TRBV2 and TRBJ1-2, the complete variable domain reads EPEVTQTPSHQVTQMGQEVILRCVPISNHLYFYWYRQILGQKVEFLVSFYNNEISEKSEIFDDQFSVERPDGSNFTLKIRSTKLEDSAMYFCASSKGTGTNNYGYTFGSGTRLTVV.

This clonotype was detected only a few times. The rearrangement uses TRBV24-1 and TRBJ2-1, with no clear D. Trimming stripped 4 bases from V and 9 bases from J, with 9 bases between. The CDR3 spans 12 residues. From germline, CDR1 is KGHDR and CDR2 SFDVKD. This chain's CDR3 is CATSDSPGEQFF. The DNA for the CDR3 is TGTGCCACCAGTGACAGCCCGGGTGAGCAGTTCTTC.

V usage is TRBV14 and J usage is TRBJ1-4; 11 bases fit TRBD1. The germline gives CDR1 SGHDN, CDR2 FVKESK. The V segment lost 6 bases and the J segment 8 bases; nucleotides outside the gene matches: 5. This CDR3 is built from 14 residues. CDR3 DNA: TGTGCCAGCAGACGGACAGGGGGCTTGGAAAAACTGTTTTTT. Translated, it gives CASRRTGGLEKLFF.

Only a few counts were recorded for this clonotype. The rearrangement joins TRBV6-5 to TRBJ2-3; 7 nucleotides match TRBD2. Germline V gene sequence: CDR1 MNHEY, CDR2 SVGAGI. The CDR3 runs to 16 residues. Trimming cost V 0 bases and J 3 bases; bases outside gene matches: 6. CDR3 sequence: CASSYSAVGRTDTQYF. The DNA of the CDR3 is TGTGCCAGCAGTTACTCGGCGGTCGGGAGGACAGATACGCAGTATTTT.

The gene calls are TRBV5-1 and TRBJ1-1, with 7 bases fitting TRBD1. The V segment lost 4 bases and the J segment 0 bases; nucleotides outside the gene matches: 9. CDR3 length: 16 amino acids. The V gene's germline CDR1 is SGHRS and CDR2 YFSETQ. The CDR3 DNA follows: TGCGCCAGCAGCCCGCCGGGACAGCTGATGAACACTGAAGCTTTCTTT. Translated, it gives CASSPPGQLMNTEAFF.

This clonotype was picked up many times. CDR3 DNA: TGTGCCAGCAGTCTTGTAGGGCCGAACACCGGGGAGCTGTTTTTT. This gives the protein CASSLVGPNTGELFF. This chain uses TRBV12-3 or TRBV12-4 with TRBJ2-2; D not resolved. V lost 5 bases and J lost 0, with 10 bases in between. This CDR3 is built from 15 residues.

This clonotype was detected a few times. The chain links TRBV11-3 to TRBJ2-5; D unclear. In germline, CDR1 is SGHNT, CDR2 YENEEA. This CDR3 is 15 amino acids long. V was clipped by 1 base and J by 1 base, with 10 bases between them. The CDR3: CASSLGQTIQETQYF. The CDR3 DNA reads TGTGCCAGCAGCTTAGGCCAGACAATCCAAGAGACCCAGTACTTC.

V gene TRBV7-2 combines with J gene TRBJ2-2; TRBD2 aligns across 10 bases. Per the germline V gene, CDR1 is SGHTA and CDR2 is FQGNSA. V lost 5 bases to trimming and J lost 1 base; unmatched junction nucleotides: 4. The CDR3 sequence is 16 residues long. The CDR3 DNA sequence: TGTGCCAGCAGCCCTGGACTAGCGGTGAACACCGGGGAGCTGTTTTTT. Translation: CASSPGLAVNTGELFF.

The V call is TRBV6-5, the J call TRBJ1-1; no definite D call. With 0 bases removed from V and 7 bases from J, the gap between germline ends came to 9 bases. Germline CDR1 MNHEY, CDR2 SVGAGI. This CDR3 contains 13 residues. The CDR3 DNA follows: TGTGCCAGCAGTTACTCGAAGGGAGGTGAAGCTTTCTTT. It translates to CASSYSKGGEAFF.

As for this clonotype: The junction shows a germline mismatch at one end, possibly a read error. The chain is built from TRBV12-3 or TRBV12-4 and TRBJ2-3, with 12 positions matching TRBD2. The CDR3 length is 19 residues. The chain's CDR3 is CASCLRLGLAGPSTDTQYF. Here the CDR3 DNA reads TGTGCCAGCTGTTTGCGTTTGGGACTAGCGGGCCCAAGCACAGATACGCAGTATTTT.

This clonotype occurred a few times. In DNA, the CDR3 is TGTGCCAGCAGTTTCTATCTAAACACCATATATTTT. It is translated as CASSFYLNTIYF. V usage is TRBV12-3 or TRBV12-4 and J usage is TRBJ1-3, with unresolved D. This CDR3 has 12 amino acids. Trimming took off 3 bases at V and 6 bases at J, with 6 bases between the two ends.

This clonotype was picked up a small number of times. This CDR3 is CSAQAGTGFNSPLHF. CDR3 coding DNA: TGCAGTGCTCAGGCCGGTACAGGGTTTAATTCACCCCTCCACTTT. This chain connects TRBV20-1 to TRBJ1-6, with D possibly matching TRBD1 (6 bases). From germline, CDR1 is DFQATT and CDR2 SNEGSKA (reference sequence). V gave up 5 bases and J gave up 6 bases, with 17 bases separating them. This CDR3 comprises 15 residues.

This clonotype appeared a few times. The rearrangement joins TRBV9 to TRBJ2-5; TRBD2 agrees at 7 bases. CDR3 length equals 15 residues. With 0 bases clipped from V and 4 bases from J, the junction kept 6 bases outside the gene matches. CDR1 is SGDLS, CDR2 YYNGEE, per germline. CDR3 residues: CASSVGAGTLETQYF. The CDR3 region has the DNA TGTGCCAGCAGCGTAGGAGCGGGAACCCTAGAGACCCAGTACTTC. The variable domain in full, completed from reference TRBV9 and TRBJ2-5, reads DSGVTQTPKHLITATGQRVTLRCSPRSGDLSVYWYQQSLDQGLQFLIQYYNGEERAKGNILERFSAQQFPDLHSELNLSSLELGDSALYFCASSVGAGTLETQYFGPGTRLLVL.

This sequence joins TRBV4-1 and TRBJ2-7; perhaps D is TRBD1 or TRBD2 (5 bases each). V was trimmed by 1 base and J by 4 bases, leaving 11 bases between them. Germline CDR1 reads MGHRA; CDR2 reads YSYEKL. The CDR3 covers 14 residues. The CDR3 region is CASSQVLGDYEQYF. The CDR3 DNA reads TGCGCCAGCAGCCAAGTCCTGGGGGATTACGAGCAGTACTTC.

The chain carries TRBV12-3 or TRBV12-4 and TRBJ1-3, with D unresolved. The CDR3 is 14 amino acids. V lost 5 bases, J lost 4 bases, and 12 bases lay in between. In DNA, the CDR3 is TGTGCCAGCAGTGAAGGGAAGATGGGAAACACCATATATTTT. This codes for CASSEGKMGNTIYF.

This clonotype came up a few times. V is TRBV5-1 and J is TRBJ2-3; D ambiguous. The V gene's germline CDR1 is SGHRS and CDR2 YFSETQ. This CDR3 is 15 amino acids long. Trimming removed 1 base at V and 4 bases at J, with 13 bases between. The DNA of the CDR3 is TGCGCCAGCAGCTTGAAGGTCCCGCCAGCAGATACGCAGTATTTT. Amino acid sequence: CASSLKVPPADTQYF.

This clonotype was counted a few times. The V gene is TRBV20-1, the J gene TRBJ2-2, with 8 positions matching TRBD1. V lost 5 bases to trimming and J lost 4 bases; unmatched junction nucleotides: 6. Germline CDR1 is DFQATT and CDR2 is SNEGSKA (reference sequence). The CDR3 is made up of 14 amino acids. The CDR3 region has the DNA TGCAGTGCTGACAGGGGCATTGGCACCGGGGAGCTGTTTTTT. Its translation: CSADRGIGTGELFF.

The CDR3 reads CASSDGYSSPLHF. CDR3 DNA: TGTGCCAGCAGTGACGGGTACAGTTCACCCCTCCACTTT. The genes are TRBV6-1 and TRBJ1-6, with D unclear. V lost 3 bases, J lost 9 bases, and 9 bases lay in between. The CDR3 consists of 13 residues. Germline CDR1 and CDR2: MNHNS and SASEGT.

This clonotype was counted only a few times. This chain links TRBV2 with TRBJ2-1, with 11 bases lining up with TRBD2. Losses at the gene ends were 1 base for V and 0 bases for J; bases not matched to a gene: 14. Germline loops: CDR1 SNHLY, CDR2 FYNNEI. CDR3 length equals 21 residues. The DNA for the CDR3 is TGTGCCAGCAGTGAAGAGGTCCTAGCGGGGGGCCGCCGACGCTCCTACAATGAGCAGTTCTTC. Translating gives CASSEEVLAGGRRRSYNEQFF.

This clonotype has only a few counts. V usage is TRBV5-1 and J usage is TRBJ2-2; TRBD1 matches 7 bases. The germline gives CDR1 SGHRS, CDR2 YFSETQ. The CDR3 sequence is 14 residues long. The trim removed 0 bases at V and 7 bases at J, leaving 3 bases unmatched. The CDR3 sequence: CASSLVQGNGELFF. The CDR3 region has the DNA TGCGCCAGCAGCTTGGTACAGGGGAACGGGGAGCTGTTTTTT.

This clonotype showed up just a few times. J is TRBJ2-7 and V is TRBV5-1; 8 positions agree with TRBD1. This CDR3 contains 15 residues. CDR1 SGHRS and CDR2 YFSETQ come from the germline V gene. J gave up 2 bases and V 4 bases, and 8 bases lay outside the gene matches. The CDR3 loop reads CASSPDRVRTYEQYF. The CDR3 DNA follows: TGCGCCAGCAGCCCGGACAGGGTAAGGACCTACGAGCAGTACTTC.

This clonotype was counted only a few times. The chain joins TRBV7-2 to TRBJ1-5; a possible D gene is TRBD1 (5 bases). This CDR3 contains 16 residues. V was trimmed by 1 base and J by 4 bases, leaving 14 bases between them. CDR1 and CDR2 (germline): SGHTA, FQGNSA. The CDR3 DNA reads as TGTGCCAGCAGCTTAGGCGTGGGGGTATTGAATCAGCCCCAGCATTTT. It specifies CASSLGVGVLNQPQHF.

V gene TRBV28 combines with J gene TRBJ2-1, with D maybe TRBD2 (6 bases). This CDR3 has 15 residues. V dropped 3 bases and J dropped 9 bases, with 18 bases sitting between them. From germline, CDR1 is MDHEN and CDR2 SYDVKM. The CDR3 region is CASSFSGGNGGEQFF. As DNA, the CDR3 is TGTGCCAGCAGTTTCTCTGGAGGTAACGGGGGTGAGCAGTTCTTC.

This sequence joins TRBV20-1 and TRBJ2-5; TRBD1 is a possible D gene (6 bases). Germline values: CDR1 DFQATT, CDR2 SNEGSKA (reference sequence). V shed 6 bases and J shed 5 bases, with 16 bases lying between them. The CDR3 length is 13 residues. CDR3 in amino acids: CSATRQGRETQYF. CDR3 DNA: TGCAGTGCAACTCGCCAGGGGCGGGAGACCCAGTACTTC.

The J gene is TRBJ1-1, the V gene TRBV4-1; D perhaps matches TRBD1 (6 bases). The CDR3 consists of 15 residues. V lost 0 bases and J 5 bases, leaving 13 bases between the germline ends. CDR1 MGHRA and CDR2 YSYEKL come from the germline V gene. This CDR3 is CASSQESGGQTEAFF. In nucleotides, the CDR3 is TGCGCCAGCAGCCAAGAGTCCGGGGGGCAGACTGAAGCTTTCTTT.